A single sample gave rise to the 12 T cell receptor beta chains below, sequenced in a study of blood T cells in healthy people across ages. Together with a sample-barcoded 5' primer, a J-beta primer mix was included in a second PCR lasting about 6 to 12 cycles. MiXCR, applied by TCRdb to the 5' RACE reads, yields one record per CDR3 protein. The table shows some 890,000 distinct CDR3 sequences, with about 27% occurring only once. A further study also used this sample, focusing on T cells of mothers and their children.

Material: blood. These receptors were taken from a woman in her thirties or forties in good health.

In this sample, this clonotype turned up many times. The chain is built from TRBV5-1 and TRBJ2-3; no firm D call. V was trimmed by 6 bases and J by 0 bases, leaving 11 bases between them. The CDR3 has 14 amino acids. The germline gives CDR1 SGHRS, CDR2 YFSETQ. The CDR3 loop reads CASIGSGSTDTQYF. The CDR3 DNA follows: TGCGCCAGCATAGGGTCGGGTAGCACAGATACGCAGTATTTT. Full variable domain (outside the CDR3, taken from reference TRBV5-1 and TRBJ2-3): KAGVTQTPRYLIKTRGQQVTLSCSPISGHRSVSWYQQTPGQGLQFLFEYFSETQRNKGNFPGRFSGRQFSNSRSEMNVSTLELGDSALYLCASIGSGSTDTQYFGPGTRLTVL.

This clonotype was detected ten times or more. CDR3 DNA sequence: TGTGCCAGCAGCCTGGGCCTCCAGGTAGAGACCCAGTACTTC. Translating it yields CASSLGLQVETQYF. V usage is TRBV7-2 and J usage is TRBJ2-5; D is unclear. In germline, CDR1 is SGHTA, CDR2 FQGNSA. V was pared by 5 bases and J by 4 bases, with 14 bases between. The length of the CDR3 is 14 residues.

CDR3 sequence: CASSYSDRNEQFF. In DNA, the CDR3 is TGTGCCAGCAGTTACTCGGACCGGAATGAGCAGTTCTTC. V usage is TRBV6-5 and J usage is TRBJ2-1; D is undetermined. V was cut by 0 bases and J by 7 bases, with 7 bases left in between. Germline values: CDR1 MNHEY, CDR2 SVGAGI. The CDR3 contains 13 residues.

This clonotype was recorded at least ten times. The rearrangement links TRBV10-3 to TRBJ2-7; D unresolved. Trimming left V 10 bases short and J 0 bases short, with 16 bases between. This CDR3 region has 14 residues. Germline loops: CDR1 ENHRY, CDR2 SYGVKD. The DNA of the CDR3 is TGTGCCACCTGGTCCCCTCGGTACTCCTACGAGCAGTACTTC. It yields the protein CATWSPRYSYEQYF.

This clonotype was observed many times. The chain combines TRBV29-1 with TRBJ2-7; D may be TRBD1 or TRBD2 (5 bases each). Trimming shortened V by 6 bases and J by 3 bases, and 12 bases separated the two germline ends. Germline CDR1 SQVTM, CDR2 ANQGSEA. CDR3 length: 12 amino acids. The CDR3 DNA is TGCAGCGTGAGGGACCGCGGCTACGAGCAGTACTTC. Amino acid sequence: CSVRDRGYEQYF.

This clonotype was seen more than once but under ten times. V gene TRBV29-1 combines with J gene TRBJ1-1, with D tentatively TRBD1 (5 bases). Per the germline V gene, CDR1 is SQVTM and CDR2 is ANQGSEA. The V end was cut by 3 bases, the J end by 9 bases, with 17 bases between. This CDR3 comprises 13 residues. CDR3 in DNA: TGCAGCGTTGAGGACGGGACTTTCCGTAAAGCTTTCTTT. Encoded protein: CSVEDGTFRKAFF.

This clonotype has a handful of counts. The J gene is TRBJ1-1, the V gene TRBV9, with D maybe TRBD1 (5 bases). Germline V CDR1 and CDR2: SGDLS, YYNGEE. The V and J ends lost 0 bases and 8 bases respectively, with 11 bases between them. This CDR3 region has 13 residues. CDR3 bases: TGTGCCAGCAGCGTAGACGTGGGGGAGGAAGCTTTCTTT. Protein sequence: CASSVDVGEEAFF.

This clonotype was counted many times. This chain links TRBV28 with TRBJ2-6; D call uncertain. CDR1 and CDR2 (germline): MDHEN, SYDVKM. V dropped 6 bases and J dropped 2 bases, with 11 bases sitting between them. The CDR3 contains 15 residues. This chain's CDR3 is CASSPARAGANVLTF. The CDR3 DNA reads as TGTGCCAGCAGCCCCGCCCGGGCTGGGGCCAACGTCCTGACTTTC.

The V gene is TRBV20-1, the J gene TRBJ2-5; perhaps TRBD1 as D (7 bases). V gave up 3 bases and J gave up 0 bases, with 17 bases separating them. CDR1 and CDR2 (germline): DFQATT, SNEGSKA (reference sequence). The CDR3 has 16 amino acids. The CDR3 sequence is CSASRQGGQDQETQYF. As DNA, the CDR3 is TGCAGTGCTAGTAGGCAGGGGGGACAAGACCAAGAGACCCAGTACTTC.

This clonotype was recorded at least ten times. The chain combines TRBV7-3 with TRBJ2-7; TRBD2 agrees at 14 bases. Germline CDR1 is SGHTA and CDR2 is FQGTGA. The CDR3 is made up of 20 amino acids. After removal of 5 bases from V and 0 bases from J, the junction contained 15 bases not matched to a gene. CDR3 in DNA: TGTGCCAGCAGCGCCCGAGGGACTAGCGGGGGCCTACTCGTCTCCTACGAGCAGTACTTC. This gives the protein CASSARGTSGGLLVSYEQYF. Variable domain in full (rest from reference TRBV7-3 and TRBJ2-7): GAGVSQTPSNKVTEKGKYVELRCDPISGHTALYWYRQSLGQGPEFLIYFQGTGAADDSGLPNDRFFAVRPEGSVSTLKIQRTERGDSAVYLCASSARGTSGGLLVSYEQYFGPGTRLTVT.

This clonotype was observed a few times. The rearrangement uses TRBV2 and TRBJ2-1; 7 nucleotides line up with TRBD2. CDR1 and CDR2 from the germline V gene are SNHLY and FYNNEI. The CDR3 runs 15 residues. V shed 6 bases, J shed 3 bases, and the junction held 8 bases outside the gene matches. The CDR3 reads CASRTLGGSYNEQFF. CDR3 nucleotide sequence: TGTGCCAGCAGGACCCTTGGCGGGAGCTACAATGAGCAGTTCTTC.

The sample holds many counts of this clonotype. The chain links TRBV11-2 to TRBJ2-5; D is ambiguous. The V gene's germline CDR1 is SGHAT and CDR2 FQNNGV. With 6 bases removed from V and 4 bases from J, the gap between germline ends came to 9 bases. CDR3 length equals 12 residues. CDR3 amino acids: CASSRETETQYF. Written as DNA, the CDR3 is TGTGCCAGCAGTAGAGAGACAGAGACCCAGTACTTC.